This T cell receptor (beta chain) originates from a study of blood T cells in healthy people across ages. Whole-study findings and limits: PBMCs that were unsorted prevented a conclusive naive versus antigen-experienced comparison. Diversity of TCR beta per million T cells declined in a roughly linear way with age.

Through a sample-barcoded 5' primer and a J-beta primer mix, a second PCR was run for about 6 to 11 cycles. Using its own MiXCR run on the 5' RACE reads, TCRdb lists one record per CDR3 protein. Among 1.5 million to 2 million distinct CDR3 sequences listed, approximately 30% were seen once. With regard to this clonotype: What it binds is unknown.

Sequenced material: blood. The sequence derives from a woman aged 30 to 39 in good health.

The CDR3 here is CASSRGDRDYNEQFF. CDR3 sequence (DNA): TGCGCCAGCAGCCGAGGGGATCGAGACTACAATGAGCAGTTCTTC. The chain links TRBV5-1 to TRBJ2-1; the D call may be TRBD1 or TRBD2 (5 bases each). Germline V lookup: CDR1 SGHRS, CDR2 YFSETQ. This CDR3 has 15 amino acids. Trimming left V 4 bases short and J 3 bases short, with 14 bases between.